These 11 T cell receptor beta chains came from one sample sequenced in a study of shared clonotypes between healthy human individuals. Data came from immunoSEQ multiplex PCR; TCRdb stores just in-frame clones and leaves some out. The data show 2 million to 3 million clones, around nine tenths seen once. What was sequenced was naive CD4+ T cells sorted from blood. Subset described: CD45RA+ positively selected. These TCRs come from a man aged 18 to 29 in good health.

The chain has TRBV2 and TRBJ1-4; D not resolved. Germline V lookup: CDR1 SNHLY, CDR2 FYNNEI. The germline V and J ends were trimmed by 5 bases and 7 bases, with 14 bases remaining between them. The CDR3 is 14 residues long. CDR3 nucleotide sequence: TGTGCCAGCAGTAGGGAAGGGATTGGTGAAAAACTGTTTTTT. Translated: CASSREGIGEKLFF.

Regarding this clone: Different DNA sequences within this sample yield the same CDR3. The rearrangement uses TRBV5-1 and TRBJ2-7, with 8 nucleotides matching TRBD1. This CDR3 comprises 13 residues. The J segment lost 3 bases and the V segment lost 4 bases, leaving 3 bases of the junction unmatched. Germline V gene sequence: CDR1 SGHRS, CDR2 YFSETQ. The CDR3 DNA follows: TGCGCCAGCAGCCGGGACAGGTACTACGAGCAGTACTTC. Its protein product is CASSRDRYYEQYF.

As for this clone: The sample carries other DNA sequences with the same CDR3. In DNA, the CDR3 is TGTGCCAGCTCACCCAGGGGCCTGGAGCAGTACTTC. It encodes CASSPRGLEQYF. The rearrangement uses TRBV18 and TRBJ2-7; tentative D call: TRBD1 (6 bases). Between the trimmed V and J ends, which lost 3 bases and 7 bases, there was a span of 10 bases. The CDR3 loop spans 12 amino acids. The germline CDR1 and CDR2 sequences are KGHSH and LQKENI.

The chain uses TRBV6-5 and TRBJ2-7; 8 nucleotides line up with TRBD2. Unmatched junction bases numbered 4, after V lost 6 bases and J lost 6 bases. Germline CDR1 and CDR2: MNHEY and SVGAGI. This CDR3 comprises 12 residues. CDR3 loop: CASRLAGGEQYF. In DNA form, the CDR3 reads TGTGCCAGCAGGCTAGCGGGTGGCGAGCAGTACTTC.

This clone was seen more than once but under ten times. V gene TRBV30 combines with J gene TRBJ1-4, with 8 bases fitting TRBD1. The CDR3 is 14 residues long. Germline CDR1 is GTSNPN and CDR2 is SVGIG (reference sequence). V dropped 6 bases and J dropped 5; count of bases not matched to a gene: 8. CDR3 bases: TGTGCCTGTTGGACAGGGACACCCAATGAAAAACTGTTTTTT. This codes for CACWTGTPNEKLFF.

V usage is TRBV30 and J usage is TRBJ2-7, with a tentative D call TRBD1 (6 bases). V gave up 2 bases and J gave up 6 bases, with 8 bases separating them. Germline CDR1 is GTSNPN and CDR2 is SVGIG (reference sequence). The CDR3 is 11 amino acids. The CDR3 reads CAWSRTVEQYF. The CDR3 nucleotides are TGTGCCTGGAGTCGGACAGTCGAGCAGTACTTC.

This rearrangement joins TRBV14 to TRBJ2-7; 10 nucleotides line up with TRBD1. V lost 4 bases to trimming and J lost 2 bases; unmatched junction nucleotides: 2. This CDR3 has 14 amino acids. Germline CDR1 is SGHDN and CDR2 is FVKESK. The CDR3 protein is CASSRTGGTYEQYF. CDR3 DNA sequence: TGTGCCAGCAGCCGGACAGGGGGGACCTACGAGCAGTACTTC.

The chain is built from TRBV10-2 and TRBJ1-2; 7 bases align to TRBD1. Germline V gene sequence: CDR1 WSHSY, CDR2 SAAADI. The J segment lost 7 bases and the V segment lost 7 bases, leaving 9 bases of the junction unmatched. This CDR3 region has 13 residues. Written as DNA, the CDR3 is TGCGCCAGCACCCGGACAGGTCAGGTTGGCTACACCTTC. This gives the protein CASTRTGQVGYTF.

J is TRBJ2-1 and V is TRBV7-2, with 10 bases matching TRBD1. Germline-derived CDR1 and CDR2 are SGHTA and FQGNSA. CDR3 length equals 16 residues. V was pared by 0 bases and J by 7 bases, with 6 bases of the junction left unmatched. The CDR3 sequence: CASSLARDRGGNEQFF. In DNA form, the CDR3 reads TGTGCCAGCAGCTTAGCCCGGGACAGGGGAGGGAATGAGCAGTTCTTC.

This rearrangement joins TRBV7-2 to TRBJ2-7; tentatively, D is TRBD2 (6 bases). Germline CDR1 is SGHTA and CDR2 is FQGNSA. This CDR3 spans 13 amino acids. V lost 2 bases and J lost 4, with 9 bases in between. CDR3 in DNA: TGTGCCAGCAGCTTACCCGGACTATACGAGCAGTACTTC. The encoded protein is CASSLPGLYEQYF.

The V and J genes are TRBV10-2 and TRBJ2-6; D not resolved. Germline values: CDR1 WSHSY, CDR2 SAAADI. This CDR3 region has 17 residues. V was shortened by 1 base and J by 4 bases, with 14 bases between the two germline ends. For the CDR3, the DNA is TGCGCCAGCAGTGAGTGGGCCGTTCTGGGAGGGGCCAACGTCCTGACTTTC. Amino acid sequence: CASSEWAVLGGANVLTF.